Sequencing of this T cell receptor (beta chain) was carried out in a study of tumor-infiltrating lymphocytes in primary liver carcinoma. Across the whole study: The patients comprised men and women between the ages of 30 and 69 years. These were node-negative, non-metastatic T1-T3 tumors of about 4 to 11 cm.

This CDR3 comprises 17 residues. Germline V gives CDR1 SGHAT, CDR2 FQDESV (reference sequence). Comment on this clonotype: The antigen is unknown. A junction boundary mismatches the germline segment, possibly from a read error.

Synthesis of TCR beta cDNA was carried out from around 540 ng total RNA with a constant-region primer. Libraries for TCR beta were built through three nested multiplex PCR rounds, which together made up a slightly modified ARM-PCR procedure. Running roughly 10 cycles apiece, the first two PCR rounds relied on TRBV1-TRBV30 forward primers together with a C-beta reverse primer. TCRdb re-derived calls from the multiplex PCR reads in MiXCR, one entry per CDR3 protein. The sample carries approximately 80,000 distinct CDR3 sequences, approximately 70% recorded once. Between about 20 and 30 mg of unsorted bulk tissue served as the source from which RNA and DNA were co-extracted. Broader study findings: Compared with tumor region pairs, tumor-adjacent and tumor-blood pairs overlapped less. The 250 largest clones made up significantly more of tumor than blood repertoires (p = 0.039).

The sequence derives from a middle-aged man with primary liver carcinoma and hepatitis B virus infection. Sequencing was performed on tumor-adjacent normal liver tissue. V gene TRBV11-1 combines with J gene TRBJ2-4; 11 bases agree with TRBD2. CDR3 sequence reads: CASNFPGTSGTKSIQYF. In DNA, the CDR3 is TGTGCCAGCAACTTTCCCGGGACTAGCGGAACCAAAAGCATTCAGTACTTC.